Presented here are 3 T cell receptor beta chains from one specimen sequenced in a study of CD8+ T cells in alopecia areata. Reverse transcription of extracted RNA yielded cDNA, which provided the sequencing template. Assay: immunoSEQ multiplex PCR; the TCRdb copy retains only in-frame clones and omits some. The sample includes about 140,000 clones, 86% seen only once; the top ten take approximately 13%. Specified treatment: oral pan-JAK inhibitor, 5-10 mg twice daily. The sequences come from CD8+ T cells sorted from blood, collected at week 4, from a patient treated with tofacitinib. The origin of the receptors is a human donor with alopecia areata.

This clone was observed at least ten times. CDR3 sequence reads: CASSVDSKNIQYF. The CDR3, as DNA: TGTGCCAGCAGCGTGGACAGCAAAAACATTCAGTACTTC. The chain uses TRBV5-4 and TRBJ2-4, with a possible D match to TRBD1 (6 bases). The CDR3 is 13 residues long. Germline CDR1 is SGHNT and CDR2 is YYREEE (reference sequence). V lost 4 bases and J lost 3, with 8 bases in between.

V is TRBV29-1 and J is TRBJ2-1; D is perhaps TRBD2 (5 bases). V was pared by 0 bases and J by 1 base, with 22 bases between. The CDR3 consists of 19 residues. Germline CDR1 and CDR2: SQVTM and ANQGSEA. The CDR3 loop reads CSVEDVEPRPGSSYNEQFF. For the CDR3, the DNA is TGCAGCGTTGAAGATGTTGAGCCCCGGCCGGGGAGTTCCTACAATGAGCAGTTCTTC.

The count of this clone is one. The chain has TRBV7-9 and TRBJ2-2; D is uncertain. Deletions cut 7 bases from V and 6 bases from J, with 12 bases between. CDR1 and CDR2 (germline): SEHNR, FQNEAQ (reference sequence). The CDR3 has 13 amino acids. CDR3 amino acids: CASTPDYSGELFF. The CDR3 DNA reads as TGTGCCAGCACCCCAGATTATTCCGGGGAGCTGTTTTTT.